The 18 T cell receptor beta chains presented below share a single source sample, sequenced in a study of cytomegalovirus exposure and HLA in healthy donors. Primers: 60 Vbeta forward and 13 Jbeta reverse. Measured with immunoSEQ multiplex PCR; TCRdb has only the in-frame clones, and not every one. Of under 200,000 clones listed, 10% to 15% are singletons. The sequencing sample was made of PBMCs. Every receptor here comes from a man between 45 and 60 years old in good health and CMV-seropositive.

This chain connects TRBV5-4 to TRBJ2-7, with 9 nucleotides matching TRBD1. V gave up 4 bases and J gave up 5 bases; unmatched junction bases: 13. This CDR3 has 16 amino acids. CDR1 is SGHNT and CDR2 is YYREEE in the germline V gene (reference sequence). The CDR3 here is CASSPGGQGFSDEQYV. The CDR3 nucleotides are TGTGCCAGCAGCCCTGGGGGACAGGGCTTTTCGGACGAGCAGTACGTC.

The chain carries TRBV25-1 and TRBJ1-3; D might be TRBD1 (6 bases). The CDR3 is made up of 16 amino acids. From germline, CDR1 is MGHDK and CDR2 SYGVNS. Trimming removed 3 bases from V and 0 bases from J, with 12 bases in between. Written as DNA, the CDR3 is TGTGCCAGCAGTGAGGGACATGTAATCTCTGGAAACACCATATATTTT. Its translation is CASSEGHVISGNTIYF.

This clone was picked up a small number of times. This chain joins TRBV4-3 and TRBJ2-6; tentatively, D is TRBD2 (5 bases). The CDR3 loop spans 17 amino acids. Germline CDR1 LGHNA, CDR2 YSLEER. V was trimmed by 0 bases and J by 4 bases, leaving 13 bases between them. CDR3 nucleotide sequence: TGCGCCAGCAGCCAAGATTCTAGCCCCTTAGGGGCCAACGTCCTGACTTTC. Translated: CASSQDSSPLGANVLTF.

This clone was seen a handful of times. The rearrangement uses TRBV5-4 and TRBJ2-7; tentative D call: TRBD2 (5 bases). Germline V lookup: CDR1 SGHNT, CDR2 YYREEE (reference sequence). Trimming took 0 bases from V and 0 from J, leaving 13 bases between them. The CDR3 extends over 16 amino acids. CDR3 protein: CASSLAGSGFSYEQYF. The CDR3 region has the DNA TGTGCCAGCAGCTTGGCCGGCTCGGGGTTCTCCTACGAGCAGTACTTC.

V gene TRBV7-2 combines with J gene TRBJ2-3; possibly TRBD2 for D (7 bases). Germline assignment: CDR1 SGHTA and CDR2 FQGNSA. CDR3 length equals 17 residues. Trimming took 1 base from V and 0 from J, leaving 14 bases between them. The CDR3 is CASSLGGGAPSTDTQYF. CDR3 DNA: TGTGCCAGCAGCTTAGGTGGGGGGGCCCCTAGCACAGATACGCAGTATTTT.

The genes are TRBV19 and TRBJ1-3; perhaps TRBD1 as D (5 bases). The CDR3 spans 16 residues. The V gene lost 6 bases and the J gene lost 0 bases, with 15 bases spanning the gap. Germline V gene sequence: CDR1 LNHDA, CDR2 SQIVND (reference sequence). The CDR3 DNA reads TGTGCCAGTAGGACCCTAGGGACTTCCTCTGGAAACACCATATATTTT. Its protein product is CASRTLGTSSGNTIYF.

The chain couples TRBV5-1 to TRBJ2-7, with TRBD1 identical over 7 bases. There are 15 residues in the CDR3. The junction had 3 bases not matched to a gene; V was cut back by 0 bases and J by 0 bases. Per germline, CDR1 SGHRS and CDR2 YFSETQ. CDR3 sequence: CASSLARGNSYEQYV. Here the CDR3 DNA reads TGCGCCAGCAGCTTGGCCAGGGGGAACTCCTACGAGCAGTACGTC.

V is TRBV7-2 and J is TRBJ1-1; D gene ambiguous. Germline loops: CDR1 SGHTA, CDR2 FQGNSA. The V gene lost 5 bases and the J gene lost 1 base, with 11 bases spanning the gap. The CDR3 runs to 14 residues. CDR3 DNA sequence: TGTGCCAGCAGCGCGGGCCGTTCGAACACTGAAGCTTTCTTT. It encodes CASSAGRSNTEAFF.

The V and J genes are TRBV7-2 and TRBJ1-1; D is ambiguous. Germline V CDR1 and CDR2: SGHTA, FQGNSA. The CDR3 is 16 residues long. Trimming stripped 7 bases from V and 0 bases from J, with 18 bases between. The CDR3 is CASTQVGGGMNTEAFF. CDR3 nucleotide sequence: TGTGCCAGCACCCAAGTCGGTGGAGGGATGAACACTGAAGCTTTCTTT.

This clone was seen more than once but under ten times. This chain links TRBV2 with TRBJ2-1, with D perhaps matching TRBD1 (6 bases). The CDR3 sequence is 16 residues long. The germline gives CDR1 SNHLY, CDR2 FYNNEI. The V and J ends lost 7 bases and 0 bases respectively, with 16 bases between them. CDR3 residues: CASTRPRGGSYNEQFF. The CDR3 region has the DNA TGTGCCAGCACTAGACCGAGAGGGGGCTCCTACAATGAGCAGTTCTTC.

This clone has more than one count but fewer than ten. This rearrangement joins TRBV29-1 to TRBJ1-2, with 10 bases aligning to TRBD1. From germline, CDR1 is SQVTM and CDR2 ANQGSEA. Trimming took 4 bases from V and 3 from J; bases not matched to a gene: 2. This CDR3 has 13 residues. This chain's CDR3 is CSVGGTGDYGYTF. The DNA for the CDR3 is TGCAGCGTTGGGGGGACAGGGGACTATGGCTACACCTTC. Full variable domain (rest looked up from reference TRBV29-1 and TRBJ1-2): SAVISQKPSRDICQRGTSLTIQCQVDSQVTMMFWYRQQPGQSLTLIATANQGSEATYESGFVIDKFPISRPNLTFSTLTVSNMSPEDSSIYLCSVGGTGDYGYTFGSGTRLTVV.

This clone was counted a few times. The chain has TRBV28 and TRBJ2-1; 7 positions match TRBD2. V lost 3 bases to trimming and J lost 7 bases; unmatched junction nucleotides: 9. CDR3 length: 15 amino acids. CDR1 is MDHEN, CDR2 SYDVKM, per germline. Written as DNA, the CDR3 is TGTGCCAGCAGTTTGACCCCCAGAGCGGGGAATGAGCAGTTCTTC. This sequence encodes CASSLTPRAGNEQFF.

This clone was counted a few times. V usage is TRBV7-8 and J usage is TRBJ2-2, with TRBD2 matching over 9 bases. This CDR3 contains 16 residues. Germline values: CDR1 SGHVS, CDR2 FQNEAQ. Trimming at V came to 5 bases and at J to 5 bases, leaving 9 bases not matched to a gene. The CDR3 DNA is TGTGCCAGCAGCCGGCGGGCTAGCGGGGTTACCGGGGAGCTGTTTTTT. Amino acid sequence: CASSRRASGVTGELFF.

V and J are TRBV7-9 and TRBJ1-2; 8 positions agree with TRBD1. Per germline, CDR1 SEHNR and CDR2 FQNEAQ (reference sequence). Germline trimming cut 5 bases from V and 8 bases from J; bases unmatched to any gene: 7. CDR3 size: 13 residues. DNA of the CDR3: TGTGCCAGCAGCCTCATACAGGGGGAAGGCTACACCTTC. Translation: CASSLIQGEGYTF.

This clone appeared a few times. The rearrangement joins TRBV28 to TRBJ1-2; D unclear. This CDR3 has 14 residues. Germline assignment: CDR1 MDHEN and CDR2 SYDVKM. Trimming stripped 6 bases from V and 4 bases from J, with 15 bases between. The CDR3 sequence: CASRAGRTSYGYTF. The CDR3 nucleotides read TGTGCCAGCAGGGCTGGACGGACTAGCTATGGCTACACCTTC.

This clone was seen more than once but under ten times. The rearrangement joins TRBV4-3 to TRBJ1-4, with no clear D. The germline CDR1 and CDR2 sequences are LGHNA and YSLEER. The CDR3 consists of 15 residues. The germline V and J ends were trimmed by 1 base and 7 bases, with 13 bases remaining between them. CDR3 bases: TGCGCCAGCAGCCAAGGAGCGATCCGGGGTGAAAAACTGTTTTTT. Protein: CASSQGAIRGEKLFF.

CDR3 amino acids: CASTRGGSSTDTQYF. The CDR3 nucleotides are TGTGCCAGCACCCGGGGGGGATCAAGCACAGATACGCAGTATTTT. The V call is TRBV2, the J call TRBJ2-3, with 8 bases lining up with TRBD2. This CDR3 has 15 residues. Germline V gives CDR1 SNHLY, CDR2 FYNNEI. V trimming: 7 bases; J trimming: 0 bases; junction bases outside the gene matches: 6.

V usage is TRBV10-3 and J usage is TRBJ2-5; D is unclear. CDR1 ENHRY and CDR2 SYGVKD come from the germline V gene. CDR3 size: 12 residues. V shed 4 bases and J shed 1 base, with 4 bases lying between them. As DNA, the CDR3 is TGTGCCATCAGTGCTAGCCAAGAGACCCAGTACTTC. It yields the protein CAISASQETQYF.